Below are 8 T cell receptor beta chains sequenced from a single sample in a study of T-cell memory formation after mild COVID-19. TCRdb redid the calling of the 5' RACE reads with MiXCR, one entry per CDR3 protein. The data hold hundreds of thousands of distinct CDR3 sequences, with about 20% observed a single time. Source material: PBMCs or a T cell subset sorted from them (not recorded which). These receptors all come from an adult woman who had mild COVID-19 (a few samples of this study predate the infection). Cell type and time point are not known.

As DNA, the CDR3 is TGTGCCAGCAGCCAAGATAGAAGAGGACAGCCCCAGCATTTT. Amino acids: CASSQDRRGQPQHF. The V call is TRBV3-1, the J call TRBJ1-5; D is ambiguous. CDR3 length: 14 amino acids. Per germline, CDR1 LGHDT and CDR2 YNNKEL (reference sequence). The V gene lost 0 bases and the J gene lost 7 bases, with 10 bases spanning the gap.

In DNA form, the CDR3 reads TGTGCCAGCGTAGGGGGATCATTGAACACTGAAGCTTTCTTT. Its protein is CASVGGSLNTEAFF. This sequence joins TRBV25-1 and TRBJ1-1; D is possibly TRBD1 (6 bases). The CDR3 is made up of 14 amino acids. Germline V gene lookup returns CDR1 MGHDK and CDR2 SYGVNS. Trimming cost V 8 bases and J 0 bases, with 13 bases left between them.

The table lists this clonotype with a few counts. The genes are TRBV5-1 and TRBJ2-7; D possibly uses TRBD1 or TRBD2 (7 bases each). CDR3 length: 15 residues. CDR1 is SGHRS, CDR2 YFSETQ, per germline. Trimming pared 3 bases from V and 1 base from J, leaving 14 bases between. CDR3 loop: CASSWRQGGSYEQYF. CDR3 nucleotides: TGCGCCAGCAGCTGGCGACAGGGAGGGTCCTACGAGCAGTACTTC.

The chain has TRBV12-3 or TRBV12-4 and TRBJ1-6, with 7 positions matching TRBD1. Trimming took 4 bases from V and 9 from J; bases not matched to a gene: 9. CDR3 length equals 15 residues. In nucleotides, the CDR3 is TGTGCCAGCAGTTCACAGGGGATAAGGGCTTCACCCCTCCACTTT. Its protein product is CASSSQGIRASPLHF.

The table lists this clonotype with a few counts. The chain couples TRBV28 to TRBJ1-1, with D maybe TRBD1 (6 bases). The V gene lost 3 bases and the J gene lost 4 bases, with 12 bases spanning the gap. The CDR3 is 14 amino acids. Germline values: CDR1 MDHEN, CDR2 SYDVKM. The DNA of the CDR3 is TGTGCCAGCAGTTTCGGGGGGCTTGCCACTGAAGCTTTCTTT. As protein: CASSFGGLATEAFF. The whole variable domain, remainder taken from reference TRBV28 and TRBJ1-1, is DVKVTQSSRYLVKRTGEKVFLECVQDMDHENMFWYRQDPGLGLRLIYFSYDVKMKEKGDIPEGYSVSREKKERFSLILESASTNQTSMYLCASSFGGLATEAFFGQGTRLTVV.

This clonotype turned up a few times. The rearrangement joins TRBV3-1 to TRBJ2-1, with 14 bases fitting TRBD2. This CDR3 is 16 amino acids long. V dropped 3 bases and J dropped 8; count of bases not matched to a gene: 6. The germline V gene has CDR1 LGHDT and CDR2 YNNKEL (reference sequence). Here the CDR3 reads CASSQSTSGGADEQFF. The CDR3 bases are TGTGCCAGCAGCCAGTCGACTAGCGGGGGGGCCGATGAGCAGTTCTTC.

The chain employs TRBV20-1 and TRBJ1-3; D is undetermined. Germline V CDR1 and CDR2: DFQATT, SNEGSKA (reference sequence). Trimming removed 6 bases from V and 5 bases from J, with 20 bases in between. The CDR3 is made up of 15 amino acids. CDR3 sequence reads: CSASDGLVNRNTIYF. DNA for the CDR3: TGCAGTGCCTCAGATGGACTCGTCAATAGAAACACCATATATTTT.

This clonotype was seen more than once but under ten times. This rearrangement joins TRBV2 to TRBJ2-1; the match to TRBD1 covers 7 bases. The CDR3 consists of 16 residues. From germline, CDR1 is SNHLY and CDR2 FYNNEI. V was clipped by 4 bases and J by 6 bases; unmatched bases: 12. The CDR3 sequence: CASSARQGASLNEQFF. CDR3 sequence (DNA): TGTGCCAGCAGTGCCAGACAGGGCGCCAGCCTCAATGAGCAGTTCTTC.